The clone carrying this TCR beta chain was detected only once. Its antigen is still unknown. Germline V gene lookup returns CDR1 SNHLY and CDR2 FYNNEI. The CDR3 contains 14 residues. Between the trimmed V and J ends, which lost 6 bases and 3 bases, there was a span of 15 bases. These data originate in a study of beta chain features in type 1 diabetes. Findings and limits, study-wide: Relative to healthy donors, patients appeared to have naive, central memory and Treg TCRB repertoires that were more similar. All four CD4+ subsets of Type 1 diabetes patients contained TCRB CDR3s that were moderately but significantly shorter.

Reverse transcription of all isolated RNA meant that expressed TCRB transcripts were sequenced. Clones were sequenced by immunoSEQ multiplex PCR, and TCRdb holds only the in-frame ones, with some missing. The sample records approximately 14,000 clones, over 55% being singletons. This receptor was taken from a woman under 30 with type 1 diabetes. The gene calls are TRBV2 and TRBJ2-7; a weak D match, TRBD1 (5 bases). Material for sequencing was stem cell memory CD4+ T cells from blood. The CDR3 region is CASRLGVANYEQYF. In nucleotides, the CDR3 is TGTGCCAGCAGGTTAGGGGTAGCCAACTACGAGCAGTACTTC.